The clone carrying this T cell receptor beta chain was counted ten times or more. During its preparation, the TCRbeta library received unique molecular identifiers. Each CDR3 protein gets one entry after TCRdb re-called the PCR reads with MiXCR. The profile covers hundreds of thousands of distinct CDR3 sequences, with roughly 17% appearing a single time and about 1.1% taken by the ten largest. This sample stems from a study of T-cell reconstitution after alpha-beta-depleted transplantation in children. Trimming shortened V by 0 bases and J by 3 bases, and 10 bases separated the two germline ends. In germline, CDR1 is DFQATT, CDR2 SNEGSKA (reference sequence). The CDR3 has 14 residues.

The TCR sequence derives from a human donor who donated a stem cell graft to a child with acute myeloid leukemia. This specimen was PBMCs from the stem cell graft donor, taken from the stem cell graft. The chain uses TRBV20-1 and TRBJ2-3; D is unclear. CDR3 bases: TGCAGTGCTAGAGATCGGGTTAGAACAGATACGCAGTATTTT. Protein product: CSARDRVRTDTQYF.